These 27 T cell receptor beta chains share one sample of origin, sequenced in a study of T cells in Graves' hyperthyroidism and ophthalmopathy. The TCR beta CDR3 regions underwent amplification using RNA transcripts as the source. The HTBI set primed first-round TCR CDR3 RT-PCR. Via MiXCR, TCRdb re-called the multiplex PCR reads, giving one row per CDR3 protein. The data show about 600,000 distinct CDR3 sequences, 14% seen once. Sequencing was done on a sample of blood. The receptors derive from a young woman with Graves' ophthalmopathy.

This clonotype has at least ten counts. V and J are TRBV28 and TRBJ2-7; TRBD1 matches 9 bases. Trimming took 6 bases from V and 1 from J; bases not matched to a gene: 13. The CDR3 spans 17 residues. In germline, CDR1 is MDHEN, CDR2 SYDVKM. The CDR3 reads CASSPAHRGHGSYEQYF. CDR3 DNA sequence: TGTGCCAGCAGCCCGGCCCACAGGGGGCACGGTTCCTACGAGCAGTACTTC.

The chain has TRBV20-1 and TRBJ1-1; 9 bases are shared with TRBD1. The CDR3 length is 16 residues. CDR1 DFQATT and CDR2 SNEGSKA come from the germline V gene (reference sequence). With V trimmed by 6 bases and J by 0 bases, 11 bases remained unmatched. CDR3 region: CSAQTGTGRVNTEAFF. The CDR3 DNA follows: TGCAGTGCCCAGACCGGGACAGGGAGGGTGAACACTGAAGCTTTCTTT.

This clonotype was counted many times. The chain links TRBV29-1 to TRBJ2-4, with 10 bases matching TRBD2. The J segment lost 3 bases and the V segment lost 0 bases, leaving 14 bases of the junction unmatched. There are 19 residues in the CDR3. Germline CDR1 SQVTM, CDR2 ANQGSEA. CDR3 loop: CSVEDRGAGGGMSKNIQYF. The CDR3 DNA is TGCAGCGTTGAAGATCGGGGAGCGGGAGGGGGTATGAGCAAAAACATTCAGTACTTC.

This clonotype has ten or more counts. The chain combines TRBV20-1 with TRBJ2-7, with no clear D. Trimming shortened V by 3 bases and J by 4 bases, and 19 bases separated the two germline ends. The CDR3 extends over 15 amino acids. Germline CDR1 reads DFQATT; CDR2 reads SNEGSKA (reference sequence). DNA for the CDR3: TGCAGTGCTAGTAGGCCTGCCGGCCTTAAGTACGAGCAGTACTTC. This translates into CSASRPAGLKYEQYF.

The chain employs TRBV15 and TRBJ2-6, with D uncertain. The CDR3 covers 17 residues. The V gene lost 1 base and the J gene lost 0 bases, with 10 bases spanning the gap. Germline V gene lookup returns CDR1 LNHNV and CDR2 YYDKDF (reference sequence). The CDR3 DNA reads as TGTGCCACCAGCAGAGGCGTAGGGATCTCTGGGGCCAACGTCCTGACTTTC. Encoded protein: CATSRGVGISGANVLTF. Using reference TRBV15 and TRBJ2-6 for the parts outside the CDR3, the full variable domain is DAMVIQNPRYQVTQFGKPVTLSCSQTLNHNVMYWYQQKSSQAPKLLFHYYDKDFNNEADTPDNFQSRRPNTSFCFLDIRSPGLGDTAMYLCATSRGVGISGANVLTFGAGSRLTVL.

This clonotype was seen many times. This chain uses TRBV15 with TRBJ2-5; possibly TRBD2 for D (6 bases). The CDR3 is 17 residues long. The V end was cut by 0 bases, the J end by 5 bases, with 19 bases between. Germline CDR1 reads LNHNV; CDR2 reads YYDKDF (reference sequence). The CDR3 region is CATSRDPPGDLSETQYF. The CDR3 nucleotides read TGTGCCACCAGCAGAGATCCACCGGGAGATCTATCGGAGACCCAGTACTTC.

This chain joins TRBV4-3 and TRBJ2-7; no clear D. This CDR3 region has 13 residues. Trimming shortened V by 0 bases and J by 2 bases, and 5 bases separated the two germline ends. The germline V gene has CDR1 LGHNA and CDR2 YSLEER. As DNA, the CDR3 is TGCGCCAGCAGCCAAGAAAATCCCTACGAGCAGTACTTC. Protein sequence: CASSQENPYEQYF.

CDR3 bases: TGTGCCAGCAGTGTTCGACCTGGGGGACGCACAGATACGCAGTATTTT. Amino acid sequence: CASSVRPGGRTDTQYF. The chain employs TRBV6-1 and TRBJ2-3, with D tentatively TRBD1 or TRBD2 (5 bases each). Trimming left V 4 bases short and J 1 base short, with 15 bases between. The CDR3 length is 16 residues. Per germline, CDR1 MNHNS and CDR2 SASEGT.

The rearrangement links TRBV5-5 to TRBJ1-1; unclear D gene. Looked up from germline, CDR1 is SGHKS and CDR2 is YYEKEE (reference sequence). This CDR3 comprises 13 residues. Trimming pared 2 bases from V and 3 bases from J, leaving 8 bases between. This CDR3 reads CASSFSEDTEAFF. CDR3 coding DNA: TGTGCCAGCAGCTTCTCAGAAGACACTGAAGCTTTCTTT. The full variable domain, completed using reference TRBV5-5 and TRBJ1-1, is DAGVTQSPTHLIKTRGQQVTLRCSPISGHKSVSWYQQVLGQGPQFIFQYYEKEERGRGNFPDRFSARQFPNYSSELNVNALLLGDSALYLCASSFSEDTEAFFGQGTRLTVV.

This clonotype was seen repeatedly, ten times or more. The chain links TRBV2 to TRBJ1-6; D ambiguous. Germline values: CDR1 SNHLY, CDR2 FYNNEI. The CDR3 length is 16 residues. Trimming took off 5 bases at V and 0 bases at J, with 11 bases between the two ends. Here the CDR3 reads CASSQDVSSYNSPLHF. Here the CDR3 DNA reads TGTGCCAGCAGTCAGGACGTGAGCTCCTATAATTCACCCCTCCACTTT.

This clonotype was observed a handful of times. V gene TRBV7-9 combines with J gene TRBJ1-5, with D possibly being TRBD1 (5 bases). V shed 5 bases and J shed 1 base, with 21 bases lying between them. Per the germline V gene, CDR1 is SEHNR and CDR2 is FQNEAQ (reference sequence). The CDR3 has 18 residues. CDR3 nucleotides: TGTGCCAGCAGCCCCTGGGTTGGGGCTTCCGACAGCAATCAGCCCCAGCATTTT. Its translation is CASSPWVGASDSNQPQHF.

This clonotype was observed a few times. The genes are TRBV19 and TRBJ2-5, with TRBD1 identical over 7 bases. With 4 bases clipped from V and 7 bases from J, the junction kept 15 bases outside the gene matches. The CDR3 spans 16 residues. CDR1 is LNHDA and CDR2 is SQIVND in the germline V gene (reference sequence). CDR3 loop: CASSTHRGRLQGTQYF. CDR3 nucleotides: TGTGCCAGTAGTACCCACAGGGGCCGACTTCAGGGGACCCAGTACTTC. The full variable domain, with the rest looked up from reference TRBV19 and TRBJ2-5, is DGGITQSPKYLFRKEGQNVTLSCEQNLNHDAMYWYRQDPGQGLRLIYYSQIVNDFQKGDIAEGYSVSREKKESFPLTVTSAQKNPTAFYLCASSTHRGRLQGTQYFGPGTRLLVL.

This clonotype was seen only a few times. The genes are TRBV6-1 and TRBJ1-5, with TRBD1 matching 11 bases. Germline-derived CDR1 and CDR2 are MNHNS and SASEGT. The V gene end was trimmed by 7 bases and the J gene end by 7 bases; junction bases not matched to a gene: 6. The CDR3 covers 14 residues. CDR3 sequence: CASNGQGARQPQHF. The DNA for the CDR3 is TGTGCCAGCAACGGACAGGGGGCCAGACAGCCCCAGCATTTT.

This clonotype was counted many times. V is TRBV7-9 and J is TRBJ1-1; tentative D call: TRBD1 (5 bases). CDR1 is SEHNR and CDR2 is FQNEAQ in the germline V gene (reference sequence). V lost 3 bases and J lost 7, with 9 bases in between. This CDR3 spans 12 amino acids. The CDR3 nucleotides read TGTGCCAGCAGCTTTAGCAGGGTTGAAGCTTTCTTT. It is translated as CASSFSRVEAFF.

This clonotype occurred a few times. The rearrangement links TRBV15 to TRBJ2-4; D gene unclear. V gave up 2 bases and J gave up 1 base, with 12 bases separating them. The CDR3 totals 16 residues. The germline gives CDR1 LNHNV, CDR2 YYDKDF (reference sequence). Here the CDR3 reads CATSRYPMRAKNIQYF. The CDR3 nucleotides read TGTGCCACCAGCAGATACCCAATGAGGGCCAAAAACATTCAGTACTTC.

Only a few counts were recorded for this clonotype. The chain uses TRBV5-8 and TRBJ2-7; D possibly matches TRBD1 or TRBD2 (5 bases each). The CDR3 is 12 residues long. Germline V gene data show CDR1 as SGHTS and CDR2 as YDEGEE. The germline V and J ends were trimmed by 4 bases and 3 bases, with 8 bases remaining between them. The CDR3 DNA sequence: TGTGCCAGCAGCGGGGGTCACTACGAGCAGTACTTC. Protein sequence: CASSGGHYEQYF.

This chain links TRBV25-1 with TRBJ1-1; no reliable D call. The germline CDR1 and CDR2 sequences are MGHDK and SYGVNS. This CDR3 comprises 15 residues. Deletions cut 4 bases from V and 5 bases from J, with 17 bases between. CDR3 region: CASSGAVGGLTEAFF. For the CDR3, the DNA is TGTGCCAGCAGTGGGGCTGTGGGTGGGTTGACTGAAGCTTTCTTT.

This clonotype was found many times. The chain employs TRBV7-8 and TRBJ1-1; D is unresolved. Between the trimmed V and J ends, which lost 1 base and 4 bases, there was a span of 7 bases. Germline V lookup: CDR1 SGHVS, CDR2 FQNEAQ. This CDR3 region has 13 residues. CDR3 sequence reads: CASSLEIGTEAFF. The CDR3, as DNA: TGTGCCAGCAGCTTAGAAATCGGCACTGAAGCTTTCTTT.

The J gene is TRBJ2-1, the V gene TRBV19; TRBD1 matches 10 bases. Germline-derived CDR1 and CDR2 are LNHDA and SQIVND (reference sequence). The CDR3 runs to 15 residues. J was trimmed by 5 bases and V by 6 bases; bases with no gene match: 7. As DNA, the CDR3 is TGTGCCAGTAGAGAGTGGGACAGGGGCAACAATGAGCAGTTCTTC. This translates into CASREWDRGNNEQFF.

The V call is TRBV6-6, the J call TRBJ2-1; 14 nucleotides agree with TRBD2. V gave up 0 bases and J gave up 3 bases; unmatched junction bases: 1. Germline lookup yields CDR1 MNHNY and CDR2 SVGAGI (reference sequence). The CDR3 is 17 amino acids. Here the CDR3 reads CASSYSGTSGGYNEQFF. Written as DNA, the CDR3 is TGTGCCAGCAGTTACTCCGGGACTAGCGGGGGCTACAATGAGCAGTTCTTC.

This clonotype was seen at least ten times. The chain recombines TRBV6-1 with TRBJ1-1; tentative D call: TRBD1 (6 bases). The CDR3 runs 12 residues. V shed 5 bases and J shed 7 bases, with 11 bases lying between them. Germline CDR1 reads MNHNS; CDR2 reads SASEGT. CDR3 nucleotides: TGTGCCAGCAGTCAGCCGGACAGTGAAGCTTTCTTT. This gives the protein CASSQPDSEAFF.

Many counts were recorded for this clonotype. V usage is TRBV28 and J usage is TRBJ2-7, with 12 nucleotides matching TRBD2. The CDR3 runs to 16 residues. Germline lookup yields CDR1 MDHEN and CDR2 SYDVKM. V trimming: 6 bases; J trimming: 6 bases; junction bases outside the gene matches: 12. The CDR3 DNA reads as TGTGCCAGCAGCGCTCATCCCGGACTAGCGGGACGCGAGCAGTACTTC. Encoded protein: CASSAHPGLAGREQYF.

This clonotype appeared many times. The rearrangement uses TRBV27 and TRBJ2-7, with a tentative D call TRBD1 (6 bases). Between the trimmed V and J ends, which lost 10 bases and 1 base, there was a span of 14 bases. The CDR3 runs to 13 residues. Germline lookup yields CDR1 MNHEY and CDR2 SMNVEV (reference sequence). For the CDR3, the DNA is TGTGCCACGACAGGACGGACTTCCTACGAGCAGTACTTC. It specifies CATTGRTSYEQYF.

This clonotype was observed many times. The chain couples TRBV27 to TRBJ2-3; D not certain. The length of the CDR3 is 15 residues. Germline CDR1 reads MNHEY; CDR2 reads SMNVEV (reference sequence). V was trimmed by 3 bases and J by 3 bases, leaving 13 bases between them. CDR3 nucleotide sequence: TGTGCCAGCAGTTTTTTGAGGAGCGTAACAGATACGCAGTATTTT. This codes for CASSFLRSVTDTQYF.

V gene TRBV28 combines with J gene TRBJ2-5; TRBD1 agrees at 7 bases. With V trimmed by 6 bases and J by 6 bases, 7 bases remained unmatched. CDR3 length equals 13 residues. Germline V gives CDR1 MDHEN, CDR2 SYDVKM. CDR3 in DNA: TGTGCCAGCAGAGCTGACAGGGTAAAGACCCAGTACTTC. As protein: CASRADRVKTQYF.

The chain combines TRBV10-3 with TRBJ2-3, with D possibly TRBD2 on 5 matching bases. Trimming shortened V by 7 bases and J by 3 bases, and 11 bases separated the two germline ends. CDR1 and CDR2 from the germline V gene are ENHRY and SYGVKD. This CDR3 is built from 13 residues. In nucleotides, the CDR3 is TGTGCCATCACGGAGGCCCTAACAGATACGCAGTATTTT. Translating gives CAITEALTDTQYF.

Ten or more counts support this clonotype. The chain employs TRBV6-1 and TRBJ1-3; tentatively, D is TRBD1 (5 bases). The CDR3 contains 18 residues. The V end was cut by 5 bases, the J end by 3 bases, with 23 bases between. Germline V gives CDR1 MNHNS, CDR2 SASEGT. The CDR3 sequence is CASSYLPGAGSYGNTIYF. For the CDR3, the DNA is TGTGCCAGCAGTTACTTGCCTGGGGCAGGGTCTTATGGAAACACCATATATTTT.